This T cell receptor beta chain was identified in a study of beta chain features in type 1 diabetes. Findings and limits, study-wide: Type 1 diabetes patients had fewer VDJ junction insertions and more deletions. In every one of the four CD4+ subsets, TCRB CDR3s were moderately but significantly shorter in Type 1 diabetes patients.

In this sample, this clone turned up a few times. Antigen: not known. Germline loops: CDR1 LNHDA, CDR2 SQIVND (reference sequence). The CDR3 loop spans 13 amino acids. V lost 5 bases, J lost 3 bases, and 2 bases stayed unmatched. What was sequenced were expressed TCRB transcripts, since all of the isolated RNA had been reverse transcribed. The data were produced by immunoSEQ multiplex PCR, yet TCRdb's version contains in-frame clones alone and is incomplete. This sample yields roughly 260,000 clones, of which 9.5% to 13% are seen a single time; about 0.018% belongs to the top ten. Purity exceeded 95% in all sorted populations.

The specimen was naive CD4+ T cells from blood. The clonotype originates from a young man with type 1 diabetes. V gene TRBV19 combines with J gene TRBJ1-2, with TRBD1 matching 8 bases. CDR3 residues: CASSPTGDYGYTF. The CDR3 DNA reads TGTGCCAGTAGTCCGACAGGGGACTATGGCTACACCTTC.